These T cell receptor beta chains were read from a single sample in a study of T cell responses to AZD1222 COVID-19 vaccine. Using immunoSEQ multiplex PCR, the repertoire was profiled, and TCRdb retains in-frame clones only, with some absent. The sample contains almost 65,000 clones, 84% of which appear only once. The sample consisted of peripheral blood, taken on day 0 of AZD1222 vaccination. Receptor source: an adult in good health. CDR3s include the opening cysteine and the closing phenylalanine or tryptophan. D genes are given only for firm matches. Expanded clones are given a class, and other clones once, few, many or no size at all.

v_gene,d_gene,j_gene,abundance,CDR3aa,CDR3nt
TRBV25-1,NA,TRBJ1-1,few,CASSEDGWDTEAFF,TGTGCCAGCAGTGAGGATGGATGGGACACTGAAGCTTTCTTT
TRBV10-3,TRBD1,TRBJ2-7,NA,CAISESGQGAIEQYF,TGTGCCATCAGTGAGTCGGGACAGGGGGCGATAGAGCAGTACTTC
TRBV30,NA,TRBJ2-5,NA,CAWMSVTGSSYQETQYF,TGTGCCTGGATGTCCGTTACTGGAAGCTCGTACCAAGAGACCCAGTACTTC
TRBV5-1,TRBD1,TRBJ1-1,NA,CASSFQGGNTEAFF,TGCGCCAGCAGCTTCCAGGGGGGGAACACTGAAGCTTTCTTT
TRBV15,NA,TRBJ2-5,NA,CATSRVMGPFETQYF,TGTGCCACCAGCAGAGTCATGGGCCCGTTCGAGACCCAGTACTTC
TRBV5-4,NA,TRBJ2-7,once,CASSLGSPYEQYF,TGTGCCAGCAGCTTGGGGTCTCCCTACGAGCAGTACTTC
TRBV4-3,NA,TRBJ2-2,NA,CASSQYTGNTGELFF,TGCGCCAGCAGCCAATATACTGGGAACACCGGGGAGCTGTTTTTT
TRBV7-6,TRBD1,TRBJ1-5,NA,CASSPGGVSAPQHF,TGTGCCAGCAGCCCAGGGGGGGTTTCGGCGCCCCAGCATTTT
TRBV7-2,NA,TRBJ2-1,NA,CASSNLGSYNEQFF,TGTGCCAGCAGCAACTTGGGTTCCTACAATGAGCAGTTCTTC
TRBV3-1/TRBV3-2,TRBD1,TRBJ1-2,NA,CASSQGEGAGGYTF,TGTGCCAGCAGCCAAGGGGAGGGGGCTGGTGGCTACACCTTC
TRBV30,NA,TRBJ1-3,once,CAWEVANTIYF,TGTGCCTGGGAGGTCGCTAACACCATATATTTT
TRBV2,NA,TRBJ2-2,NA,CASSEQGSAGELFF,TGTGCCAGCAGTGAACAAGGGTCGGCCGGGGAGCTGTTTTTT
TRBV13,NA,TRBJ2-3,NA,CASSPGTDTQYF,TGTGCCAGCAGCCCCGGCACAGATACGCAGTATTTT
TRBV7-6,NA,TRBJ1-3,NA,CASSLRQYPSGNTIYF,TGTGCCAGCAGCTTGCGACAGTACCCCTCTGGAAACACCATATATTTT
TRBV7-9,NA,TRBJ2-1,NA,CASSFLRNEQFF,TGTGCCAGCAGCTTCCTACGGAATGAGCAGTTCTTC
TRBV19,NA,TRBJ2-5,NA,CASSEVAGETQYF,TGTGCCAGTAGTGAGGTAGCAGGGGAGACCCAGTACTTC
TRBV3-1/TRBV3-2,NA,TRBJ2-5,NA,CASSQAPHPRETQYF,TGTGCCAGCAGCCAAGCGCCTCACCCTAGAGAGACCCAGTACTTC
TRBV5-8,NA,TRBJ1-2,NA,CASSLRREYGYTF,TGTGCCAGCAGCTTGCGCAGGGAATATGGCTACACCTTC
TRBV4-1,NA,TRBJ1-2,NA,CASSQFAGRLNYGYTF,TGCGCCAGCAGCCAATTTGCGGGGCGGCTTAACTATGGCTACACCTTC
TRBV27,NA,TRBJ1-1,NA,CASSLYGGQGGTEAFF,TGTGCCAGCAGTTTATATGGGGGGCAGGGTGGAACTGAAGCTTTCTTT
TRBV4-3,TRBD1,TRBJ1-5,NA,CASSPTGHSQPQHF,TGCGCCAGCAGCCCGACAGGGCATAGCCAGCCCCAGCATTTT
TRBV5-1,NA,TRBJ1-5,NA,CASSLEGLGQPQHF,TGCGCCAGCAGCTTGGAGGGGTTGGGGCAGCCCCAGCATTTT
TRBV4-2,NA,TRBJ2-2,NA,CASSLLGANTGELFF,TGTGCCAGCAGCCTCTTAGGGGCGAACACCGGGGAGCTGTTTTTT
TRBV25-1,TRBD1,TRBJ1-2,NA,CASSVDRPWGTWDGYTF,TGTGCCAGCAGTGTGGACAGGCCCTGGGGGACTTGGGATGGCTACACCTTC
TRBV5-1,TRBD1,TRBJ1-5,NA,CASRSGTEFSNQPQHF,TGCGCCAGCAGGTCCGGGACAGAGTTTAGCAATCAGCCCCAGCATTTT
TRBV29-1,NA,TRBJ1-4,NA,CSVGEQGGEKLFF,TGCAGCGTTGGAGAGCAGGGCGGTGAAAAACTGTTTTTT
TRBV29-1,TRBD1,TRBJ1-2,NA,CSVGQGGGYGYTF,TGCAGCGTCGGACAGGGAGGTGGCTATGGCTACACCTTC
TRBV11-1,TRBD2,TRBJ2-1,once,CASSSSLASGYNEQFF,TGTGCCAGCAGCTCGAGTTTGGCTAGCGGCTACAATGAGCAGTTCTTC
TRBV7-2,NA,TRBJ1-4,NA,CASSQGLQPYEKLFF,TGTGCCAGCAGCCAGGGGCTTCAGCCCTACGAAAAACTGTTTTTT
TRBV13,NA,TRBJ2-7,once,CASSLRVSEYEQYF,TGTGCCAGCAGCTTACGGGTATCTGAATACGAGCAGTACTTC
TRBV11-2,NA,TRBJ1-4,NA,CASSSGATNEKLFF,TGTGCCAGCAGCTCGGGTGCAACTAATGAAAAACTGTTTTTT
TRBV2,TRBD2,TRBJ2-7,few,CASSPPGGGRIEQYF,TGTGCCAGCAGTCCCCCGGGAGGGGGGCGCATCGAGCAGTACTTC
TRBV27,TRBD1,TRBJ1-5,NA,CASSWTGILSNQPQHF,TGTGCCAGCAGTTGGACAGGTATACTTAGCAATCAGCCCCAGCATTTT
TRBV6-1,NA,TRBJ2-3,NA,CASSDVPRDTQYF,TGTGCCAGCAGTGACGTCCCCAGGGATACGCAGTATTTT
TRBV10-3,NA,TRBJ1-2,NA,CAISEPGASYGYTF,TGTGCCATCAGTGAGCCAGGGGCAAGCTATGGCTACACCTTC
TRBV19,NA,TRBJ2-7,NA,CASSRSTTGRSYEQYF,TGTGCCAGTAGTAGATCGACCACCGGACGGTCCTACGAGCAGTACTTC
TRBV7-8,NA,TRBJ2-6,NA,CASSHPRLDISSGANVLTF,TGTGCCAGCAGCCATCCACGGTTGGACATCAGCTCTGGGGCCAACGTCCTGACTTTC
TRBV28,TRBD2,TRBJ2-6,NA,CASSLGRGGLARSGANVLTF,TGTGCCAGCAGTTTAGGCCGCGGGGGACTAGCCCGATCTGGGGCCAACGTCCTGACTTTC
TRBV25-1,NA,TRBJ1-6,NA,CASSERLQDFHF,TGTGCCAGCAGTGAAAGACTACAGGATTTCCACTTT
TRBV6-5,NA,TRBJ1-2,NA,CASSPPTGLYGYTF,TGTGCCAGCAGTCCTCCGACTGGGCTCTATGGCTACACCTTC
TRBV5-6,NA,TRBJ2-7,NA,CASSLAWGAYEQYF,TGTGCCAGCAGCTTGGCATGGGGGGCCTACGAGCAGTACTTC
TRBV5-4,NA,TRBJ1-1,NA,CASSLEFGTVQGMNTEAFF,TGTGCCAGCAGCTTGGAATTTGGGACGGTGCAGGGGATGAACACTGAAGCTTTCTTT
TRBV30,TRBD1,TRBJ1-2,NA,CAWEIRDRGYGYTF,TGTGCCTGGGAGATCCGGGACAGGGGCTATGGCTACACCTTC
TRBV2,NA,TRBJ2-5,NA,CASRGQETQYF,TGTGCCAGCAGGGGACAAGAGACCCAGTACTTC
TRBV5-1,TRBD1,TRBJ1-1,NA,CASSATGTGNTEAFF,TGCGCCAGCAGCGCAACCGGGACAGGGAACACTGAAGCTTTCTTT
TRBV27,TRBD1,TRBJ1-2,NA,CASSPGTGEADYGYTF,TGTGCCAGCAGCCCTGGGACAGGGGAGGCTGACTATGGCTACACCTTC
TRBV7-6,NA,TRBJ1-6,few,CASSPSAKSSYNSPLHF,TGTGCCAGCAGCCCATCAGCGAAGAGCTCCTATAATTCACCCCTCCACTTT
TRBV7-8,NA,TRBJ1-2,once,CASSSAGKRYGYTF,TGTGCCAGCAGCTCAGCAGGGAAGCGCTATGGCTACACCTTC
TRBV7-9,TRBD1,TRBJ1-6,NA,CASSLNRGSDSPLHF,TGTGCCAGCAGCTTAAACAGGGGTTCGGATTCACCCCTCCACTTT
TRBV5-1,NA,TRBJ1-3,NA,CASSLAGIHRGNTIYF,TGCGCCAGCAGCTTGGCAGGGATCCATCGAGGAAACACCATATATTTT
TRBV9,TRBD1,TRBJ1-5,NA,CASSESQGQPQHF,TGTGCCAGCAGCGAATCACAGGGGCAGCCCCAGCATTTT
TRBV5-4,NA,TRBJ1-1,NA,CASSLALAGPREAFF,TGTGCCAGCAGCTTGGCCCTGGCGGGCCCGAGGGAAGCTTTCTTT
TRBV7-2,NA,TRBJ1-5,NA,CASSLESRGNQPQHF,TGTGCCAGCAGCTTAGAAAGTCGGGGGAATCAGCCCCAGCATTTT
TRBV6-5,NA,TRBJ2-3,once,CASSFYTGYGTDTQYF,TGTGCCAGCAGTTTCTACACGGGCTACGGCACAGATACGCAGTATTTT
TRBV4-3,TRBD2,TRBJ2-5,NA,CASSQEGISGGARETQYF,TGCGCCAGCAGCCAAGAGGGGATTAGCGGGGGGGCCAGGGAGACCCAGTACTTC
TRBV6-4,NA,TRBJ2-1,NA,CASSDGYNEQFF,TGTGCCAGCAGTGACGGCTACAATGAGCAGTTCTTC
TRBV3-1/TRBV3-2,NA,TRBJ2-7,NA,CASSPGRVYEQYF,TGTGCCAGCAGCCCGGGTCGGGTGTACGAGCAGTACTTC